One and the same sample provided the 20 T cell receptor beta chains below, sequenced in a study of brain T cells in children with intractable seizures. Repertoires were generated with immunoSEQ multiplex PCR, while TCRdb's copy carries only in-frame clones and drops some. The table lists under 150,000 clones, 90% to 95% of them singletons. The sample consisted of peripheral blood, taken at surgery. The receptors here all came from a boy under two years old with hemimegalencephaly and intractable seizures.

V is TRBV27 and J is TRBJ2-3, with D maybe TRBD1 (6 bases). The CDR3 sequence is 11 residues long. The germline gives CDR1 MNHEY, CDR2 SMNVEV (reference sequence). V shed 8 bases and J shed 5 bases, with 8 bases lying between them. The CDR3 nucleotides read TGTGCCAGCGCCAGGGGAGATACGCAGTATTTT. Translation gives CASARGDTQYF.

The chain employs TRBV7-8 and TRBJ1-2, with D perhaps TRBD1 (5 bases). The CDR3 consists of 15 residues. Germline CDR1 reads SGHVS; CDR2 reads FQNEAQ. V was pared by 1 base and J by 8 bases, with 17 bases between. The CDR3 coding sequence is TGTGCCAGCAGCTTAGGTCTATGGGGGATGGGCGGCTACACCTTC. Translation gives CASSLGLWGMGGYTF.

The V and J genes are TRBV28 and TRBJ2-5; TRBD1 agrees at 12 bases. The CDR3 totals 13 residues. With 5 bases clipped from V and 7 bases from J, the junction kept 2 bases outside the gene matches. Germline V gene sequence: CDR1 MDHEN, CDR2 SYDVKM. CDR3 nucleotide sequence: TGTGCCAGCAGTAGGGACAGGGGGCTGACCCAGTACTTC. It encodes CASSRDRGLTQYF.

This chain connects TRBV6-1 to TRBJ1-2; D is possibly TRBD1 (6 bases). Germline loops: CDR1 MNHNS, CDR2 SASEGT. The germline V and J ends were trimmed by 1 base and 7 bases, with 16 bases remaining between them. This CDR3 contains 15 residues. This CDR3 reads CASSEDPTGGGGYTF. DNA for the CDR3: TGTGCCAGCAGTGAAGACCCCACGGGGGGCGGTGGCTACACCTTC.

The chain employs TRBV2 and TRBJ2-7; 12 positions match TRBD2. CDR1 and CDR2 from the germline V gene are SNHLY and FYNNEI. Trimming removed 4 bases from V and 1 base from J; junction bases left unmatched: 2. The CDR3 totals 15 residues. The CDR3 nucleotides read TGTGCCAGCAGTGGGACTAGCGGGATTTCCTACGAGCAGTACTTC. Protein sequence: CASSGTSGISYEQYF.

This chain uses TRBV11-2 with TRBJ2-1, with D tentatively TRBD2 (5 bases). Between the trimmed V and J ends, which lost 1 base and 7 bases, there was a span of 11 bases. The CDR3 covers 14 residues. Germline V gives CDR1 SGHAT, CDR2 FQNNGV. The CDR3 DNA reads as TGTGCCAGCAGCTTAGGTAGTCGGGGAAATGAGCAGTTCTTC. This gives the protein CASSLGSRGNEQFF.

The genes are TRBV28 and TRBJ2-2, with D perhaps being TRBD1 or TRBD2 (6 bases each). In germline, CDR1 is MDHEN, CDR2 SYDVKM. V was trimmed by 10 bases and J by 3 bases, leaving 15 bases between them. The CDR3 has 14 amino acids. In nucleotides, the CDR3 is TGTGCCACCCGGAGGGGGAGCGACACCGGGGAGCTGTTTTTT. The encoded protein is CATRRGSDTGELFF.

The J gene is TRBJ1-4, the V gene TRBV9; 9 nucleotides agree with TRBD1. This CDR3 has 15 amino acids. Germline CDR1 SGDLS, CDR2 YYNGEE. J gave up 7 bases and V 0 bases, and 4 bases lay outside the gene matches. CDR3 nucleotides: TGTGCCAGCAGCGTAGAGTCGGGACAGGGTGAAAAACTGTTTTTT. Encoded protein: CASSVESGQGEKLFF.

J is TRBJ1-2 and V is TRBV27; 9 positions match TRBD1. This CDR3 has 17 residues. The trim removed 2 bases at V and 2 bases at J, leaving 9 bases unmatched. The germline gives CDR1 MNHEY, CDR2 SMNVEV (reference sequence). The CDR3 region has the DNA TGTGCCAGCAGTTTACTCTCCGGGACAGGGACCAACTATGGCTACACCTTC. Residues: CASSLLSGTGTNYGYTF.

This chain connects TRBV6-2 or TRBV6-3 to TRBJ2-7; 9 bases line up with TRBD1. Germline loops: CDR1 MNHEY, CDR2 SVGEGT. V gave up 2 bases and J gave up 6 bases; unmatched junction bases: 2. The CDR3 is 13 amino acids. CDR3 region: CASSYGQGREQYF. CDR3 DNA sequence: TGTGCCAGCAGTTACGGACAGGGGCGCGAGCAGTACTTC.

The J gene is TRBJ2-1, the V gene TRBV15, with 9 nucleotides matching TRBD2. Germline V gene sequence: CDR1 LNHNV, CDR2 YYDKDF (reference sequence). This CDR3 comprises 16 residues. Unmatched junction bases numbered 4, after V lost 0 bases and J lost 4 bases. The chain's CDR3 is CATSRDGGRGYNEQFF. CDR3 bases: TGTGCCACCAGCAGAGATGGCGGGAGGGGGTACAATGAGCAGTTCTTC.

This chain connects TRBV5-4 to TRBJ2-5; 13 nucleotides align to TRBD2. The CDR3 spans 16 residues. V lost 4 bases and J lost 5; bases outside the gene matches: 8. Germline assignment: CDR1 SGHNT and CDR2 YYREEE (reference sequence). The CDR3 sequence: CASSPGLAGVGETQYF. DNA for the CDR3: TGTGCCAGCAGCCCTGGACTAGCGGGAGTAGGGGAGACCCAGTACTTC.

The genes are TRBV19 and TRBJ2-5; tentatively, D is TRBD1 (5 bases). Germline V lookup: CDR1 LNHDA, CDR2 SQIVND (reference sequence). This CDR3 is built from 13 residues. Trimming left V 6 bases short and J 2 bases short, with 10 bases between. The CDR3 here is CASSKGWQETQYF. The CDR3 DNA follows: TGTGCCAGTAGCAAGGGGTGGCAAGAGACCCAGTACTTC.

This chain uses TRBV5-8 with TRBJ2-1; 8 bases line up with TRBD2. Germline-derived CDR1 and CDR2 are SGHTS and YDEGEE. Unmatched junction bases numbered 17, after V lost 7 bases and J lost 11 bases. The CDR3 extends over 15 amino acids. For the CDR3, the DNA is TGTGCCAGCCTCCCGGGGACTAGGGGTAGGGTAAAGCAGTTCTTC. It encodes CASLPGTRGRVKQFF. The complete variable domain, with remaining parts taken from reference TRBV5-8 and TRBJ2-1, reads EAGVTQSPTHLIKTRGQQATLRCSPISGHTSVYWYQQALGLGLQFLLWYDEGEERNRGNFPPRFSGRQFPNYSSELNVNALELEDSALYLCASLPGTRGRVKQFFGPGTRLTVL.

This clone is a singleton in its sample. The genes are TRBV29-1 and TRBJ1-1; D is ambiguous. Trimming removed 8 bases from V and 2 bases from J, with 18 bases in between. The CDR3 is 14 residues long. CDR1 is SQVTM and CDR2 is ANQGSEA in the germline V gene. This CDR3 is CSSGPRGPNTEAFF. In DNA form, the CDR3 reads TGCAGCTCTGGCCCCCGCGGGCCCAACACTGAAGCTTTCTTT. The full variable domain, with the rest looked up from reference TRBV29-1 and TRBJ1-1, is SAVISQKPSRDICQRGTSLTIQCQVDSQVTMMFWYRQQPGQSLTLIATANQGSEATYESGFVIDKFPISRPNLTFSTLTVSNMSPEDSSIYLCSSGPRGPNTEAFFGQGTRLTVV.

This chain uses TRBV24-1 with TRBJ2-1; 9 bases line up with TRBD1. CDR3 length: 14 amino acids. Germline CDR1 is KGHDR and CDR2 is SFDVKD. V dropped 9 bases and J dropped 3; count of bases not matched to a gene: 5. The CDR3 DNA sequence: TGTGCCACCCACAGGGGACAGGGCTACAATGAGCAGTTCTTC. Encoded protein: CATHRGQGYNEQFF.

This chain connects TRBV5-1 to TRBJ2-2; TRBD2 agrees at 11 bases. There are 16 residues in the CDR3. Looked up from germline, CDR1 is SGHRS and CDR2 is YFSETQ. Trimming removed 2 bases from V and 1 base from J; junction bases left unmatched: 1. The CDR3 loop is CASSFTSGRNTGELFF. CDR3 in DNA: TGCGCCAGCAGCTTCACTAGCGGGAGGAACACCGGGGAGCTGTTTTTT.

V usage is TRBV20-1 and J usage is TRBJ1-2; tentative D call: TRBD1 (6 bases). Per germline, CDR1 DFQATT and CDR2 SNEGSKA (reference sequence). The CDR3 sequence is 13 residues long. V lost 3 bases and J lost 8, with 16 bases in between. This chain's CDR3 is CSASGGAGGGYTF. CDR3 sequence (DNA): TGCAGTGCTAGTGGCGGCGCCGGGGGCGGCTACACCTTC.

This sequence joins TRBV24-1 and TRBJ1-1; possibly TRBD1 for D (6 bases). The CDR3 contains 15 residues. V shed 9 bases and J shed 0 bases, with 16 bases lying between them. Germline V gene sequence: CDR1 KGHDR, CDR2 SFDVKD. The CDR3 DNA sequence: TGTGCCACCGCCCGGGACGGGGGCATGAACACTGAAGCTTTCTTT. Translated, it gives CATARDGGMNTEAFF.

V and J are TRBV30 and TRBJ2-7; tentatively, D is TRBD1 (6 bases). V was shortened by 5 bases and J by 3 bases, with 17 bases between the two germline ends. Germline CDR1 and CDR2: GTSNPN and SVGIG (reference sequence). The CDR3 length is 14 residues. The DNA of the CDR3 is TGTGCCTGGGCCAAACGGGACACGATCTACGAGCAGTACTTC. It yields the protein CAWAKRDTIYEQYF.